This entry features one T cell receptor (beta chain) sequence. The antigen remains undetermined. The record originates from a study of cytomegalovirus exposure and HLA in healthy donors. The table came from immunoSEQ multiplex PCR; TCRdb's copy has only in-frame clones and leaves some out. The table records about 250,000 clones, more than 85% of them present only once. General observations from the study: Cytomegalovirus association was listed for roughly 160 TCR beta chains.

The length of the CDR3 is 16 residues. V was clipped by 0 bases and J by 1 base, with 14 bases between them. The germline gives CDR1 SGHRS, CDR2 YFSETQ. The sample comprised PBMCs. The sequence came from a young man in good health and CMV-seropositive. This chain uses TRBV5-1 with TRBJ2-7; tentative D call: TRBD1 (6 bases). CDR3 residues: CASSLDSGTGSYEQYF. The CDR3 DNA reads TGCGCCAGCAGCTTGGATTCTGGAACAGGGTCCTACGAGCAGTACTTC.